This T cell receptor (beta chain) derives from a study of blood T cell repertoires in COVID-19. Overall study: PBMCs, B-cell-depleted T cells, or T cells were the source of the cDNA or gDNA that made up the material.

This clone has just one count. It was during active infection that Seattle patients were enrolled and then longitudinally followed. Original processing notes: The authors estimated nucleated cell counts from reference gene primer amplification. Assay: immunoSEQ multiplex PCR; the TCRdb copy retains only in-frame clones and omits some. Clone size and the V and J calls come from that table; the DNA yielded D and trimming. This sample has 45,000 to 70,000 clones, with around 90% found just once. The CDR3 is 14 residues long. The V and J ends lost 5 bases and 17 bases respectively, with 24 bases between them. From germline, CDR1 is MNHNY and CDR2 SVGAGI (reference sequence).

The V call is TRBV6-6, the J call TRBJ2-2; TRBD1 might be the D (7 bases). The sequencing sample was made of peripheral blood. This clonotype originated in a woman over 75 with COVID-19, enrolled during active disease. CDR3 sequence reads: CASSGGGAVGANFF. CDR3 nucleotides: TGTGCCAGCAGTGGAGGGGGCGCCGTCGGGGCTAACTTTTTT.